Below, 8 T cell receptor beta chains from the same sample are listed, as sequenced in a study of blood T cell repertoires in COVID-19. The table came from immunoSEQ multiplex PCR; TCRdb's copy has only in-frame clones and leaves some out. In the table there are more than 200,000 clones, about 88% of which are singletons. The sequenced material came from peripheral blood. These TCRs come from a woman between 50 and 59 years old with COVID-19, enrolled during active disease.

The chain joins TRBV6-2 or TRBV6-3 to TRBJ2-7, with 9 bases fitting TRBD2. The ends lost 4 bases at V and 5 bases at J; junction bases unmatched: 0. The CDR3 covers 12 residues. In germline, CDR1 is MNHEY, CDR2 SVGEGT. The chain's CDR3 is CASSLAGDEQYF. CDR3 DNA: TGTGCCAGCAGTTTAGCGGGGGACGAGCAGTACTTC.

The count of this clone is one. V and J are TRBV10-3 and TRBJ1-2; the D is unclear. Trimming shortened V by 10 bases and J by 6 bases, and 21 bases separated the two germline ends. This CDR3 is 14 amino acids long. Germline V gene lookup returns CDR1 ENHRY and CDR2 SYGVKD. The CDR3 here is CATLAGEWFDGYTF. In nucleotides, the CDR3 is TGTGCCACCCTGGCCGGGGAATGGTTTGATGGCTACACCTTC.

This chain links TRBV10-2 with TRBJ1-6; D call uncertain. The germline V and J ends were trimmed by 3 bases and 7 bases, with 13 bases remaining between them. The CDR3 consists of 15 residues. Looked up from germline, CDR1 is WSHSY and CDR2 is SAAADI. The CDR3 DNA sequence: TGCGCCAGCAGTGACTCCCACAGCCAGAATTCACCCCTCCACTTT. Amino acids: CASSDSHSQNSPLHF.

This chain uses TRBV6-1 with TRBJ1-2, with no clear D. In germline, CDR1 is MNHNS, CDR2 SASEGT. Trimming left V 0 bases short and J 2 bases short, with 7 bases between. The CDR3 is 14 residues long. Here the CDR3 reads CASSEAGRNYGYTF. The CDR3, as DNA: TGTGCCAGCAGTGAAGCAGGCAGGAACTATGGCTACACCTTC.

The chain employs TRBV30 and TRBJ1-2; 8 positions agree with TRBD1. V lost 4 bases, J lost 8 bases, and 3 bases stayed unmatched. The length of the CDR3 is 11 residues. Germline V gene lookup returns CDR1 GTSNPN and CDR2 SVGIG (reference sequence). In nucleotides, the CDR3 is TGTGCCTGGACAGGGGGCGAGGGCTACACCTTC. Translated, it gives CAWTGGEGYTF.

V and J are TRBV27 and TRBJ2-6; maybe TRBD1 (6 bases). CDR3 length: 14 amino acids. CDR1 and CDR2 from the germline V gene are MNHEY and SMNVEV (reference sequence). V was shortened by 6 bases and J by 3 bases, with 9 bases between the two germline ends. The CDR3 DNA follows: TGTGCCAGCAGCAGGGGTGATGGGGCCAACGTCCTGACTTTC. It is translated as CASSRGDGANVLTF.

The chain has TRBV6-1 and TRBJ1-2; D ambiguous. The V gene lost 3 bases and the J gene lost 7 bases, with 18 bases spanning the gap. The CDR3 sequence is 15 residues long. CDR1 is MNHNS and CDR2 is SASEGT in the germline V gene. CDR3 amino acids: CASSDRGQIVPGYTF. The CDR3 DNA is TGTGCCAGCAGTGATCGGGGTCAGATTGTCCCTGGCTACACCTTC.

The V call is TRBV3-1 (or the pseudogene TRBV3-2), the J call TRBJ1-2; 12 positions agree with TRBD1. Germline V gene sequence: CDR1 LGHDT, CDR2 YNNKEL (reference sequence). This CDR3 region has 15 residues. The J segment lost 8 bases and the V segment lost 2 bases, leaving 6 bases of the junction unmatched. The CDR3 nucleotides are TGTGCCAGCAGCCAAAGTGGGACAGGGGGCAGGGGCTACACCTTC. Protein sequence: CASSQSGTGGRGYTF.